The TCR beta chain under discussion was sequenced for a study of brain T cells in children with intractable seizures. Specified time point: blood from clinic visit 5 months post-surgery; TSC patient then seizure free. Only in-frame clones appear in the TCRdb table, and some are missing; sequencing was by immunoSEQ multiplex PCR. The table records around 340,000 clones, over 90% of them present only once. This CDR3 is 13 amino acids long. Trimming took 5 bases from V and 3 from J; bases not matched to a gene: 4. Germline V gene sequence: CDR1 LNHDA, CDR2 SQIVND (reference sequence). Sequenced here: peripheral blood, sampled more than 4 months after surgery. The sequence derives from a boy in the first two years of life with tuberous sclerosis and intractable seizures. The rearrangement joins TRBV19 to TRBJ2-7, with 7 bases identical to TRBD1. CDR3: CASSSGQVYEQYF. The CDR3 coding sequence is TGTGCCAGTAGTTCAGGACAGGTCTACGAGCAGTACTTC.